This entry features one TCR beta chain sequence. The data stem from a study of blood T cell repertoires in COVID-19. Some clones are missing from TCRdb's copy, which holds only in-frame ones; the method was immunoSEQ multiplex PCR. Of over 150,000 clones detected, 70% to 85% appear once; the ten largest clones hold about 6.9%. CDR1 is LGHNA, CDR2 YNFKEQ, per germline. The CDR3 spans 15 residues. Trimming removed 1 base from V and 7 bases from J; junction bases left unmatched: 5. The chain links TRBV4-2 to TRBJ2-2, with 8 bases aligning to TRBD2. The source is a human donor with acute or convalescent COVID-19. The donor label of this sample is uncertain. Sequenced input: peripheral blood. CDR3 amino acids: CASSQGAGADGELFF. In DNA form, the CDR3 reads TGTGCCAGCAGCCAAGGAGCGGGAGCGGACGGGGAGCTGTTTTTT.